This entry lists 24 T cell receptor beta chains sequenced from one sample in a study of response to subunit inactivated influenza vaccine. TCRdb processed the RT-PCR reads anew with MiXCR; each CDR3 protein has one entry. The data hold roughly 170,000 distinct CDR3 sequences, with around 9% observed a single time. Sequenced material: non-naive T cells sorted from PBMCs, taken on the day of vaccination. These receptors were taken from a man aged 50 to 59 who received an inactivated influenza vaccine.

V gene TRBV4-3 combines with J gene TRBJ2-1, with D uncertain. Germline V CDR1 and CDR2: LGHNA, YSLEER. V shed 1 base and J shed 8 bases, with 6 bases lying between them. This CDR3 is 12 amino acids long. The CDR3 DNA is TGCGCCAGCAGCCAAGGTATGGATGAGCAGTTCTTC. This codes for CASSQGMDEQFF.

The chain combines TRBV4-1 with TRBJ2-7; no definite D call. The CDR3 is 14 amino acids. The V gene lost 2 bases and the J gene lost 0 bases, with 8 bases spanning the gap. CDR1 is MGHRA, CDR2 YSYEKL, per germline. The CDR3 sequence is CASSQSPSSYEQYF. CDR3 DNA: TGCGCCAGCAGCCAATCTCCGAGCTCCTACGAGCAGTACTTC.

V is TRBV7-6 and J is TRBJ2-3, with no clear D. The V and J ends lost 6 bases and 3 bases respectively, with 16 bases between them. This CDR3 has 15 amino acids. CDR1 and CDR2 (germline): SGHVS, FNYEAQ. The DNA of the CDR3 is TGTGCCAGCAGTCTCAGCTCTGAGACAACAGATACGCAGTATTTT. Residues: CASSLSSETTDTQYF.

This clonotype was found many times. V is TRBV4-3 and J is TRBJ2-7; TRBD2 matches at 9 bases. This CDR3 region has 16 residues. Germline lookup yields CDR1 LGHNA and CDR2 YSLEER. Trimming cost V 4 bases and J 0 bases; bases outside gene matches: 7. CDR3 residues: CASSLAAGGPSYEQYF. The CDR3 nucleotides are TGCGCCAGCAGCCTAGCGGCGGGGGGGCCCTCCTACGAGCAGTACTTC.

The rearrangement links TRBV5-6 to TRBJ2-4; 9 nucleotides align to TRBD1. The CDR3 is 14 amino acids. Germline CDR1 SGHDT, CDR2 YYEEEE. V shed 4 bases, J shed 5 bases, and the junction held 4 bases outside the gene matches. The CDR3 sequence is CASSRTGVENIQYF. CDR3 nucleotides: TGTGCCAGCAGCAGGACAGGGGTCGAAAACATTCAGTACTTC. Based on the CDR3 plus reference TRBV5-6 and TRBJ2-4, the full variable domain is DAGVTQSPTHLIKTRGQQVTLRCSPKSGHDTVSWYQQALGQGPQFIFQYYEEEERQRGNFPDRFSGHQFPNYSSELNVNALLLGDSALYLCASSRTGVENIQYFGAGTRLSVL.

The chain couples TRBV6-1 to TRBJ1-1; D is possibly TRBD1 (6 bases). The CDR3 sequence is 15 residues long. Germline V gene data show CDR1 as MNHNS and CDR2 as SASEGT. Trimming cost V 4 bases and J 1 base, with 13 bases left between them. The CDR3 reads CASSVRTATNTEAFF. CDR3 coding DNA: TGTGCCAGCAGTGTTCGGACAGCTACGAACACTGAAGCTTTCTTT.

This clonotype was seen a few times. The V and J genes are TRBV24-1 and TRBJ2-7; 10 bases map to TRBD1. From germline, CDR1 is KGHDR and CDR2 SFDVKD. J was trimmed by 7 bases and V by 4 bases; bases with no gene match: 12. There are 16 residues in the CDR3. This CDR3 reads CATSEAQGQGVKEQYF. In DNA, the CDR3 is TGTGCCACCAGTGAAGCGCAAGGACAGGGGGTGAAAGAGCAGTACTTC.

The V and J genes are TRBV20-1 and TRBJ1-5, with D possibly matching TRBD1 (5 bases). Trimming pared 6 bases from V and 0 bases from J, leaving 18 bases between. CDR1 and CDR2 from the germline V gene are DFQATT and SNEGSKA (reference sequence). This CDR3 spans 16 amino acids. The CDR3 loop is CSAPVGPGYSNQPQHF. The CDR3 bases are TGCAGTGCCCCAGTGGGGCCAGGTTATAGCAATCAGCCCCAGCATTTT.

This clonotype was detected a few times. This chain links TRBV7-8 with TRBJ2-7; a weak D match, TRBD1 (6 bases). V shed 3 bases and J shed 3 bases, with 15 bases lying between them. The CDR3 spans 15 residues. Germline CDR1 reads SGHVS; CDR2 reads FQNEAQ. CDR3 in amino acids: CASSLTGTGFYEQYF. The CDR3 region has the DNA TGTGCCAGCAGCTTGACGGGTACAGGGTTCTACGAGCAGTACTTC.

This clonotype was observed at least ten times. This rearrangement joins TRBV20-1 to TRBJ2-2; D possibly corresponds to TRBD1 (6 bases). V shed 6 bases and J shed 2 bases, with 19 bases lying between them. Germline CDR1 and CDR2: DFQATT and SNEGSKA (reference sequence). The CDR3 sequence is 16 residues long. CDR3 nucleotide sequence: TGCAGTGCCAAGACAGGTTTTGCGTCTAACACCGGGGAGCTGTTTTTT. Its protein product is CSAKTGFASNTGELFF.

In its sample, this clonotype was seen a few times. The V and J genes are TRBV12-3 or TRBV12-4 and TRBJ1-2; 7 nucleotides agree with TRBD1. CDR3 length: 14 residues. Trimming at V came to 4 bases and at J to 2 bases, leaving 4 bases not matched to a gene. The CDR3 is CASSYGTENYGYTF. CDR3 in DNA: TGTGCCAGCAGTTACGGGACAGAGAACTATGGCTACACCTTC.

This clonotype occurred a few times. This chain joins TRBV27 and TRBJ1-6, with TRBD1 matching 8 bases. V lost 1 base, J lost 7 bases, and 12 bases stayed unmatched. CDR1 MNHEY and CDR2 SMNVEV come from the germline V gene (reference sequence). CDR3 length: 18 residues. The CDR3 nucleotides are TGTGCCAGCAGTTTATACCAGCTACGGACAGGGCGGAATTCACCCCTCCACTTT. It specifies CASSLYQLRTGRNSPLHF.

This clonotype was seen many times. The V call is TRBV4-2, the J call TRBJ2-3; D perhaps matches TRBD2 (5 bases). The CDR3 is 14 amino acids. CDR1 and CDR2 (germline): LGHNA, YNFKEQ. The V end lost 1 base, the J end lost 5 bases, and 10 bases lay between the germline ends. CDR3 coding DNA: TGTGCCAGCAGCCAAGTGAGAGGGAGAGATACGCAGTATTTT. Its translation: CASSQVRGRDTQYF.

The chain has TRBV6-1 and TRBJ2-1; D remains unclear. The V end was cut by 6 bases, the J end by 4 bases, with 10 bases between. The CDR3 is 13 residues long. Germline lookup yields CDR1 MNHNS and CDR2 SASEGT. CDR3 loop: CASSRTKYNEQFF. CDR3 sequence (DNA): TGTGCCAGCAGCCGGACGAAGTACAATGAGCAGTTCTTC.

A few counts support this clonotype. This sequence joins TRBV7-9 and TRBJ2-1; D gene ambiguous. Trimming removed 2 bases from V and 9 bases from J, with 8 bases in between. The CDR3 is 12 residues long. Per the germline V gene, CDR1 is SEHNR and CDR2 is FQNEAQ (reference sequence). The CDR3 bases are TGTGCCAGCAGCTTAATCGGTGGTGAGCAGTTCTTC. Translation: CASSLIGGEQFF. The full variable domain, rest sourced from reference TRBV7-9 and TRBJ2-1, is DTGVSQNPRHKITKRGQNVTFRCDPISEHNRLYWYRQTLGQGPEFLTYFQNEAQLEKSRLLSDRFSAERPKGSFSTLEIQRTEQGDSAMYLCASSLIGGEQFFGPGTRLTVL.

For the CDR3, the DNA is TGCAGCGTTGTAGACGGAGCCTACGAGCAGTACTTC. Translated, it gives CSVVDGAYEQYF. V usage is TRBV29-1 and J usage is TRBJ2-7; D remains ambiguous. CDR1 is SQVTM, CDR2 ANQGSEA, per germline. This CDR3 has 12 residues. Deletions cut 4 bases from V and 2 bases from J, with 9 bases between.

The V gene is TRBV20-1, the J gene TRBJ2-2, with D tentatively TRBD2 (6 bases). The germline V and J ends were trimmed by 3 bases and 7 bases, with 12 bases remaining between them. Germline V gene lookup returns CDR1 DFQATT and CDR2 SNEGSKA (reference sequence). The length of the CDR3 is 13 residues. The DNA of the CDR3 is TGCAGTGCTAGGGGGGGAGAGGGCGGGGAGCTGTTTTTT. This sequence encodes CSARGGEGGELFF.

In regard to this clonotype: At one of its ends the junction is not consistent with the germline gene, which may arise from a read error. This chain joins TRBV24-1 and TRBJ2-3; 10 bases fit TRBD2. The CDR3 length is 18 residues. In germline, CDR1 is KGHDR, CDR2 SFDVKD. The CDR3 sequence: CATGDQTWTSGLTDTQYF. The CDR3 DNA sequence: TGTGCCACCGGTGATCAAACTTGGACTAGCGGCCTCACAGATACGCAGTATTTT.

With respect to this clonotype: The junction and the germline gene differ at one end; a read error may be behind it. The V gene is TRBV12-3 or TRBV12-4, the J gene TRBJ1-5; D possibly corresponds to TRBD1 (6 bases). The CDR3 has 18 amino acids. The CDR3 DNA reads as TGTGCCAGCAGTCCTATCCGGCTTGGGGACAAGGGCAATCAGCCACAGCATTTT. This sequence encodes CASSPIRLGDKGNQPQHF.

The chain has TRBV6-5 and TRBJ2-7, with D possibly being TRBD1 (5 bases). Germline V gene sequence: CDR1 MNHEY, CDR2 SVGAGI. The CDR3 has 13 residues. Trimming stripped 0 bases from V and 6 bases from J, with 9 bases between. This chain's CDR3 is CASSYSTALEQYF. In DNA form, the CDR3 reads TGTGCCAGCAGTTACTCGACAGCTCTCGAGCAGTACTTC.

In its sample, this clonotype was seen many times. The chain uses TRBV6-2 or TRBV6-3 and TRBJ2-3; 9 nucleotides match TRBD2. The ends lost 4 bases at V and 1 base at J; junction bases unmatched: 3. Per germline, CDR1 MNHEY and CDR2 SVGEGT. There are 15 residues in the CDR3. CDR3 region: CASSSRLAGTDTQYF. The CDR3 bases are TGTGCCAGCAGTTCCCGACTAGCGGGCACAGATACGCAGTATTTT.

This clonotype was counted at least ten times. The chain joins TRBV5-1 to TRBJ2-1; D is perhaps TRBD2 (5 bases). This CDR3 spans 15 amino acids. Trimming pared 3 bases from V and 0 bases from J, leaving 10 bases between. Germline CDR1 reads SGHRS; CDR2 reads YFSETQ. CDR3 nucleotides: TGCGCCAGCAGCTCACTAGTACCCTCCTACAATGAGCAGTTCTTC. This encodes CASSSLVPSYNEQFF.

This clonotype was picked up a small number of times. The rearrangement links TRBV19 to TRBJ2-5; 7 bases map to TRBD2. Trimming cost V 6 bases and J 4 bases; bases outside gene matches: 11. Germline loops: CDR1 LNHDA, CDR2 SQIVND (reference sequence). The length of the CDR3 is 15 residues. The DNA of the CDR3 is TGTGCCAGTAGCTTCGCGGGACTAACCGGAGAGACCCAGTACTTC. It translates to CASSFAGLTGETQYF.

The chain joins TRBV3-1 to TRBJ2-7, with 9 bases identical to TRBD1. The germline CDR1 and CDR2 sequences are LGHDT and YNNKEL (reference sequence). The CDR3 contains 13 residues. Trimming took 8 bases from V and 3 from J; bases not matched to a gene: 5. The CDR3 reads CASRGTGFYEQYF. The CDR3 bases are TGTGCCAGCCGCGGGACAGGGTTCTACGAGCAGTACTTC.